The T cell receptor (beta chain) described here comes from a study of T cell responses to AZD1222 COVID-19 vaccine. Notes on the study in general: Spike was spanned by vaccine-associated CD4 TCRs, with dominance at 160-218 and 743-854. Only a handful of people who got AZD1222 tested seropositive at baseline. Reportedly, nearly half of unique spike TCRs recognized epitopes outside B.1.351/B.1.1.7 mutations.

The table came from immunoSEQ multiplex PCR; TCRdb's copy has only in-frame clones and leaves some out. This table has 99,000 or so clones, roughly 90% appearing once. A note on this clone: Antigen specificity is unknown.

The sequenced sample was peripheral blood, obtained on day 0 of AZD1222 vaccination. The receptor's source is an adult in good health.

The CDR3 region has the DNA TGTGCCAGCAGCGTAGGCCCAATCGACAGGGGCGCTGAAGCTTTCTTT. Translation gives CASSVGPIDRGAEAFF. The chain uses TRBV9 and TRBJ1-1; TRBD1 matches 8 bases. Germline loops: CDR1 SGDLS, CDR2 YYNGEE. Trimming cost V 0 bases and J 6 bases; bases outside gene matches: 10. CDR3 length equals 16 residues.